Following are 2 T cell receptor beta chains from one sample sequenced in a study of shared clonotypes between healthy human individuals. Sequencing used immunoSEQ multiplex PCR; TCRdb keeps in-frame clones, though not all of them. The table has 550,000 to 800,000 clones, about 74% seen once. Material for sequencing was memory CD4+ T cells sorted from blood. Described subset: CD45RA-negative fraction. The source of these receptors is a woman in her 30s in good health.

The chain has TRBV7-2 and TRBJ2-1, with D possibly being TRBD2 (6 bases). V was clipped by 2 bases and J by 7 bases, with 12 bases between them. The germline V gene has CDR1 SGHTA and CDR2 FQGNSA. This CDR3 is 14 amino acids long. The CDR3 DNA reads TGTGCCAGCAGCTTAACGGGAGTGTTAAATGAGCAGTTCTTC. The encoded protein is CASSLTGVLNEQFF.

At least ten counts were recorded for this clone. CDR3 sequence (DNA): TGTGCCAGCAGTTTCTTAGCGGGAGTTATTAACGAGCAGTACTTC. As protein: CASSFLAGVINEQYF. This chain uses TRBV28 with TRBJ2-7; TRBD2 aligns across 9 bases. J gave up 5 bases and V 3 bases, and 8 bases lay outside the gene matches. The CDR3 is 15 amino acids. Germline values: CDR1 MDHEN, CDR2 SYDVKM. Filled out from reference TRBV28 and TRBJ2-7, the complete variable domain reads DVKVTQSSRYLVKRTGEKVFLECVQDMDHENMFWYRQDPGLGLRLIYFSYDVKMKEKGDIPEGYSVSREKKERFSLILESASTNQTSMYLCASSFLAGVINEQYFGPGTRLTVT.